The sequence of this TCR beta chain was determined in a study of T cell responses to AZD1222 COVID-19 vaccine. Notes on the study in general: CD4 TCRs linked to vaccination spanned spike, dominating at 160-218 and 743-854. At baseline, seropositivity was found in only a handful of AZD1222 recipients. Clonal diversity may have been underestimated, and the donors were mostly white British, with more females than males. Spike-specific TCR depth and breadth grew after two AZD1222 doses.

This CDR3 is 14 amino acids long. The V and J ends lost 3 bases and 7 bases, in that order; junction bases with no gene match: 8. Germline V lookup: CDR1 LNHDA, CDR2 SQIVND (reference sequence). On this clone: Its antigen is unidentified.

Method: immunoSEQ multiplex PCR; TCRdb's copy keeps in-frame clones and lacks some. The sample lists more than 150,000 clones, around 94% occurring once. V is TRBV19 and J is TRBJ1-2, with 7 bases identical to TRBD1. The specimen comprised peripheral blood, sampled on day 0 of AZD1222 vaccination. The TCR comes from an adult in good health. CDR3 nucleotide sequence: TGTGCCAGTAGTATCCCAGGGGGGGTAGCTGGCTACACCTTC. Amino acids: CASSIPGGVAGYTF.